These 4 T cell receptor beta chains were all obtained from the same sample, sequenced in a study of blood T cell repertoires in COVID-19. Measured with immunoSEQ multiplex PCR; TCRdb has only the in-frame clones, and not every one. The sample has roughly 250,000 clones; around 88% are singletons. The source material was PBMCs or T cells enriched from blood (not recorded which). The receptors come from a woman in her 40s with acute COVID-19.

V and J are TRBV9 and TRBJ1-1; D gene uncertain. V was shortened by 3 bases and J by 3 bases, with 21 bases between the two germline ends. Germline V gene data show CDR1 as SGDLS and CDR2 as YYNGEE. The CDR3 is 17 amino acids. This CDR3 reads CASSEEVRGFGDTEAFF. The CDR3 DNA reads TGTGCCAGCAGCGAGGAAGTCCGGGGTTTCGGGGACACTGAAGCTTTCTTT.

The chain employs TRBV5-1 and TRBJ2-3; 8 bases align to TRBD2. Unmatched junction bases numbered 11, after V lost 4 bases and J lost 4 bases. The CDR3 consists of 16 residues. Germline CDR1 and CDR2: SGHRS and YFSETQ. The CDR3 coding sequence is TGCGCCAGCAGCACCACCGGGACTAGTGTCGCAGATACGCAGTATTTT. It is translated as CASSTTGTSVADTQYF.

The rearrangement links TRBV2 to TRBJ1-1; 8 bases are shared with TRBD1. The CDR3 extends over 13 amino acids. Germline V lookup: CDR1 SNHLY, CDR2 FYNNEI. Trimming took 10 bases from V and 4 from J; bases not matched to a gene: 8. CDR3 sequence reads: CATSRGLGTEAFF. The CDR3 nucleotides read TGTGCCACCAGCAGGGGGCTCGGCACTGAAGCTTTCTTT.

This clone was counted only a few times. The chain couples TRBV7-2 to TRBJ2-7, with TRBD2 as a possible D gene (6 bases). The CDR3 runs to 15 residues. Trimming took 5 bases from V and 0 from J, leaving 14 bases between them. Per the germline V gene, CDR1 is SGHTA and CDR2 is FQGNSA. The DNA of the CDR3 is TGTGCCAGCAGCCCTGAGGCGGGGAACTCCTACGAGCAGTACTTC. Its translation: CASSPEAGNSYEQYF.